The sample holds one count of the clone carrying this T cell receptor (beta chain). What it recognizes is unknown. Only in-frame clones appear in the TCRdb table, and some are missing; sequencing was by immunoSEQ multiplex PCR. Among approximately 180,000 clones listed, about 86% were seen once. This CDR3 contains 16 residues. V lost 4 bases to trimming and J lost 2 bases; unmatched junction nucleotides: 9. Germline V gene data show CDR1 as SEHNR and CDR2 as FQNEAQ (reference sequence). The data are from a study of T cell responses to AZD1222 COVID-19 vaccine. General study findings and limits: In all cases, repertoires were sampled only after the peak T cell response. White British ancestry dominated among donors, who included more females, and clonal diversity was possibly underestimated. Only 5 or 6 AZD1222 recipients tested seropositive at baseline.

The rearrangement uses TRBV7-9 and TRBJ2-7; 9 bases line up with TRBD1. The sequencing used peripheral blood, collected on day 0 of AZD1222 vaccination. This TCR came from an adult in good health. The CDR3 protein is CASSSGEGQGAYEQYF. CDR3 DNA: TGTGCCAGCAGCTCGGGCGAGGGACAGGGTGCCTACGAGCAGTACTTC.